The rows below give T cell receptor beta chains drawn from one sample of a study of CD8+ T cells in alopecia areata. Profiling relied on immunoSEQ multiplex PCR, and the TCRdb table lists in-frame clones only, not all of them. Of 120,000 or so clones in the sample, roughly 55% were seen once. The sample in question was CD4+ T cells sorted from blood, obtained at week 4, from a patient treated with tofacitinib. These receptors were obtained from a human donor with alopecia areata. Each CDR3 is given with its conserved first and last residue. The D gene is left open where the match is weak. Clone size is stated in some rows and not others, as once, few, many or a class when expanded.

D gene	clone size	V gene	J gene	CDR3 protein	CDR3 DNA
NA	NA	TRBV30	TRBJ2-1	CAWSREANEQFF	TGTGCCTGGAGTCGTGAAGCCAATGAGCAGTTCTTC
NA	NA	TRBV25-1	TRBJ1-3	CASSEELSGNTIYF	TGTGCCAGCAGTGAGGAGCTTTCTGGAAACACCATATATTTT
NA	NA	TRBV19	TRBJ2-6	CATNPGNPGANVLTF	TGTGCCACCAACCCTGGAAATCCTGGGGCCAACGTCCTGACTTTC
TRBD2	few	TRBV29-1	TRBJ2-1	CSVSRTSGRDEQFF	TGCAGCGTTTCCCGGACTAGCGGGAGGGATGAGCAGTTCTTC
NA	NA	TRBV27	TRBJ2-6	CASNRGSGANVLTF	TGTGCCAGCAATCGAGGATCTGGGGCCAACGTCCTGACTTTC
TRBD2	NA	TRBV4-2	TRBJ2-4	CASSQGGGATNIQYF	TGTGCCAGCAGCCAAGGCGGGGGGGCCACAAACATTCAGTACTTC
NA	NA	TRBV5-4	TRBJ1-2	CASSLEVSNYGYTF	TGTGCCAGCAGCTTGGAGGTCAGCAACTATGGCTACACCTTC
TRBD2	NA	TRBV5-6	TRBJ2-3	CASSLGRGSTDTQYF	TGTGCCAGCAGCTTAGGGAGGGGAAGCACAGATACGCAGTATTTT
TRBD1	NA	TRBV4-3	TRBJ1-4	CASRKGTVNEKLFF	TGCGCCAGCAGAAAAGGGACAGTTAATGAAAAACTGTTTTTT
TRBD1	NA	TRBV5-4	TRBJ2-5	CASSLSPSGGETQYF	TGTGCCAGCAGCTTGAGTCCTTCAGGGGGAGAGACCCAGTACTTC
NA	NA	TRBV27	TRBJ2-1	CASTLRQASYNEQFF	TGTGCCAGCACCCTACGCCAGGCCTCCTACAATGAGCAGTTCTTC
TRBD1	NA	TRBV29-1	TRBJ2-6	CSVRPGPGTGSPGANVLTF	TGCAGCGTCCGTCCGGGACCCGGGACAGGGTCTCCGGGGGCCAACGTCCTGACTTTC
NA	NA	TRBV18	TRBJ1-2	CASSLKGGYTF	TGTGCCAGCTCACTCAAAGGGGGCTACACCTTC
NA	NA	TRBV9	TRBJ1-2	CASSVGSGQHGYTF	TGTGCCAGCAGCGTAGGGTCTGGCCAACATGGCTACACCTTC
NA	NA	TRBV10-2	TRBJ1-2	CASSDPTLALYGYTF	TGCGCCAGCAGTGACCCGACACTGGCCCTCTATGGCTACACCTTC
TRBD2	NA	TRBV6-5	TRBJ2-3	CASSYYQAGVVDTQYF	TGTGCCAGCAGTTACTACCAAGCGGGAGTGGTGGATACGCAGTATTTT
NA	NA	TRBV7-2	TRBJ2-7	CASSSRTSTYEQYF	TGTGCCAGCAGCTCTCGGACTTCAACCTACGAGCAGTACTTC
TRBD1	NA	TRBV29-1	TRBJ2-7	CSATTGGGYEQYF	TGCAGCGCCACGACAGGGGGGGGCTACGAGCAGTACTTC
TRBD2	NA	TRBV5-1	TRBJ2-5	CASSPRTSGTQETQYF	TGCGCCAGCAGCCCACGGACTAGCGGGACCCAAGAGACCCAGTACTTC
NA	few	TRBV29-1	TRBJ1-1	CSVGAFGTEAFF	TGCAGCGTCGGGGCCTTTGGGACTGAAGCTTTCTTT
NA	NA	TRBV25-1	TRBJ1-2	CASSDPVWGYGYTF	TGTGCCAGCAGTGATCCGGTTTGGGGGTATGGCTACACCTTC
NA	few	TRBV5-6	TRBJ2-7	CASSLPDRYEQYF	TGTGCCAGCAGCTTGCCGGACAGATACGAGCAGTACTTC
NA	NA	TRBV5-1	TRBJ1-3	CASSYSGTAATSGNTIYF	TGCGCCAGCAGCTATTCCGGGACCGCCGCTACTTCTGGAAACACCATATATTTT
NA	NA	TRBV6-5	TRBJ2-1	CASSSGPDEQFF	TGTGCCAGCAGTTCAGGTCCGGATGAGCAGTTCTTC
NA	NA	TRBV7-9	TRBJ1-1	CASSLISTMGTEAFF	TGTGCCAGCAGCTTAATTAGCACTATGGGCACTGAAGCTTTCTTT
NA	NA	TRBV29-1	TRBJ2-3	CSVDTGRGWDTQYF	TGCAGCGTCGATACGGGCCGCGGGTGGGATACGCAGTATTTT
TRBD1	NA	TRBV6-5	TRBJ2-2	CASSRQGANTGELFF	TGTGCCAGCAGTAGACAGGGGGCGAACACCGGGGAGCTGTTTTTT
NA	few	TRBV7-9	TRBJ2-7	CASSLELGSYEQYF	TGTGCCAGCAGCTTAGAGCTTGGATCCTACGAGCAGTACTTC